The clone carrying this T cell receptor (beta chain) showed up just a few times. The target antigen is unknown. This sample is part of a study of OX40 agonist ivuxolimab in advanced cancers. Study-wide background: The patients got ivuxolimab, which is an agonistic anti-OX40 (CD134) antibody.

The study, taken as a whole, reports: Among the nonresponders, some also had low normalized T-cell clonal expansion. The study found that CD8+ T cells averaged more expanded clones than CD4+.

The germline V and J ends were trimmed by 0 bases and 0 bases, with 10 bases remaining between them. The CDR3 has 16 residues. Per germline, CDR1 MNHEY and CDR2 SVGAGI. The timepoints at which blood was sampled were baseline, cycle 4 day 1, and cycle 7 day 1. Only in-frame clones appear in the TCRdb table, and some are missing; sequencing was by immunoSEQ multiplex PCR. The table lists around 75,000 clones, just under 90% of them singletons. The chain is built from TRBV6-5 and TRBJ2-3; D is perhaps TRBD2 (5 bases). The clonotype comes from an adult with an advanced solid tumor such as melanoma, head and neck, liver or kidney cancer. The sample in question was CD4+ or CD8+ T cells sorted from blood, obtained in a trial of the OX40 agonist ivuxolimab. CDR3 coding DNA: TGTGCCAGCAGTTACTCGATAGCGCCGAGCACAGATACGCAGTATTTT. Protein sequence: CASSYSIAPSTDTQYF.